Listed here are 5 T cell receptor beta chains from one sample, sequenced in a study of cytomegalovirus exposure and HLA in healthy donors. Both 60 Vbeta primers and 13 Jbeta primers went into the PCR. TCRdb's table, derived via immunoSEQ multiplex PCR, lists solely in-frame clones and lacks some. This sample has 100,000 to 150,000 clones, with over 60% found just once. Sequenced material: PBMCs. The origin of the receptors is a female donor in good health and CMV-seronegative.

The gene calls are TRBV7-9 and TRBJ2-1; TRBD1 might be the D (6 bases). The CDR3 is 12 amino acids. CDR1 SEHNR and CDR2 FQNEAQ come from the germline V gene (reference sequence). The germline V and J ends were trimmed by 5 bases and 10 bases, with 12 bases remaining between them. CDR3 nucleotide sequence: TGTGCCAGCAGCGGACAGTTAAGGGAGCAGTTCTTC. Protein: CASSGQLREQFF. The whole variable domain, filled in from reference TRBV7-9 and TRBJ2-1, reads DTGVSQNPRHKITKRGQNVTFRCDPISEHNRLYWYRQTLGQGPEFLTYFQNEAQLEKSRLLSDRFSAERPKGSFSTLEIQRTEQGDSAMYLCASSGQLREQFFGPGTRLTVL.

This chain uses TRBV28 with TRBJ2-5; 14 nucleotides align to TRBD2. There are 18 residues in the CDR3. Per germline, CDR1 MDHEN and CDR2 SYDVKM. Trimming cost V 4 bases and J 4 bases; bases outside gene matches: 11. CDR3 nucleotides: TGTGCCAGCAGTTCTCCGGGACTAGCGGGAGAAGGGGGAGAGACCCAGTACTTC. Its translation is CASSSPGLAGEGGETQYF.

This chain links TRBV5-8 with TRBJ2-7; possibly TRBD2 for D (5 bases). The CDR3 runs 13 residues. Germline lookup yields CDR1 SGHTS and CDR2 YDEGEE. The V end lost 4 bases, the J end lost 6 bases, and 14 bases lay between the germline ends. The CDR3 nucleotides are TGTGCCAGCAGCCGAACTACTGAGGGCGAGCAGTACTTC. Its translation: CASSRTTEGEQYF.

The gene calls are TRBV5-4 and TRBJ2-2; tentative D call: TRBD2 (6 bases). The germline V gene encodes CDR1 SGHNT and CDR2 YYREEE (reference sequence). V shed 4 bases and J shed 7 bases, with 20 bases lying between them. There are 16 residues in the CDR3. This chain's CDR3 is CASSMGRAGSFGELFF. CDR3 sequence (DNA): TGTGCCAGCAGCATGGGACGGGCGGGGTCTTTCGGGGAGCTGTTTTTT.

The chain combines TRBV30 with TRBJ2-5; 10 bases fit TRBD2. The CDR3 contains 15 residues. Germline values: CDR1 GTSNPN, CDR2 SVGIG (reference sequence). J was trimmed by 5 bases and V by 4 bases; bases with no gene match: 10. The CDR3 DNA reads TGTGCCTGGACCAATAGCGGGGGGCGATATGAGACCCAGTACTTC. Its translation is CAWTNSGGRYETQYF.